The 29 T cell receptor beta chains reported below all come from one sample, sequenced in a study of CD8 T cells in Susac syndrome. RNA amounts of about 0.5 to 1 ug underwent reverse transcription with random hexamers. TCRdb re-called the immunoSEQ multiplex PCR reads through MiXCR, storing one row per CDR3 protein. The table shows about 190,000 distinct CDR3 sequences, with approximately 94% occurring only once. The sample consisted of CD4+ T cells from PBMCs. Receptor source: a human donor with Susac syndrome.

The chain has TRBV6-2 or TRBV6-3 and TRBJ2-1; D is uncertain. Germline loops: CDR1 MNHEY, CDR2 SVGEGT. The ends were cut back, 0 bases at V and 1 base at J, with 13 bases in the middle. This CDR3 has 17 amino acids. The DNA for the CDR3 is TGTGCCAGCAGTTACTCGACAACGGTAGTGTCCTACAATGAGCAGTTCTTC. Residues: CASSYSTTVVSYNEQFF.

The genes are TRBV20-1 and TRBJ2-1; 10 positions match TRBD2. The ends lost 5 bases at V and 7 bases at J; junction bases unmatched: 8. The CDR3 loop spans 14 amino acids. CDR1 and CDR2 (germline): DFQATT, SNEGSKA (reference sequence). CDR3 loop: CSALSGGAWNEQFF. CDR3 coding DNA: TGCAGTGCTTTAAGCGGGGGGGCGTGGAATGAGCAGTTCTTC.

The chain couples TRBV5-1 to TRBJ2-6, with D hard to call. Deletions cut 2 bases from V and 0 bases from J, with 9 bases between. Looked up from germline, CDR1 is SGHRS and CDR2 is YFSETQ. CDR3 size: 16 residues. CDR3 nucleotides: TGCGCCAGCAGCTTACAGCCTTACTCTGGGGCCAACGTCCTGACTTTC. Its translation: CASSLQPYSGANVLTF. Complete variable domain (other parts from reference TRBV5-1 and TRBJ2-6): KAGVTQTPRYLIKTRGQQVTLSCSPISGHRSVSWYQQTPGQGLQFLFEYFSETQRNKGNFPGRFSGRQFSNSRSEMNVSTLELGDSALYLCASSLQPYSGANVLTFGAGSRLTVL.

The rearrangement uses TRBV16 and TRBJ2-3; no clear D gene. Per the germline V gene, CDR1 is KGHSY and CDR2 is FQNENV. V gave up 1 base and J gave up 4 bases, with 3 bases separating them. The CDR3 sequence is 12 residues long. The CDR3 DNA follows: TGTGCCAGCAGCCAATTTGCAGATACGCAGTATTTT. This gives the protein CASSQFADTQYF.

The chain has TRBV4-3 and TRBJ2-3; D call uncertain. CDR1 is LGHNA and CDR2 is YSLEER in the germline V gene. This CDR3 is built from 15 residues. The V end lost 4 bases, the J end lost 2 bases, and 13 bases lay between the germline ends. CDR3 amino acids: CASSPDLGYTDTQYF. For the CDR3, the DNA is TGCGCCAGCAGCCCGGACCTTGGGTACACAGATACGCAGTATTTT.

The chain carries TRBV20-1 and TRBJ2-5; the match to TRBD2 covers 14 bases. V was pared by 3 bases and J by 2 bases, with 8 bases of the junction left unmatched. CDR1 DFQATT and CDR2 SNEGSKA come from the germline V gene (reference sequence). The CDR3 is made up of 17 amino acids. The CDR3 sequence is CSASGGLAGGRQETQYF. CDR3 nucleotide sequence: TGCAGTGCTAGTGGAGGACTAGCGGGGGGCCGGCAAGAGACCCAGTACTTC.

This clonotype occurred once. This sequence joins TRBV28 and TRBJ2-1; 10 bases map to TRBD2. The junction had 6 bases not matched to a gene; V was cut back by 6 bases and J by 7 bases. CDR3 length equals 14 residues. Germline CDR1 is MDHEN and CDR2 is SYDVKM. The CDR3 here is CASRLAGPTNEQFF. The CDR3 nucleotides read TGTGCCAGCAGACTAGCGGGGCCTACTAATGAGCAGTTCTTC.

The chain combines TRBV29-1 with TRBJ2-5; 8 positions agree with TRBD2. V was clipped by 5 bases and J by 5 bases; unmatched bases: 7. CDR1 is SQVTM and CDR2 is ANQGSEA in the germline V gene. The CDR3 contains 13 residues. CDR3 protein: CSVTGTRGETQYF. The CDR3 bases are TGCAGCGTTACCGGGACTAGAGGGGAGACCCAGTACTTC. Full variable domain (remainder filled in from reference TRBV29-1 and TRBJ2-5): SAVISQKPSRDICQRGTSLTIQCQVDSQVTMMFWYRQQPGQSLTLIATANQGSEATYESGFVIDKFPISRPNLTFSTLTVSNMSPEDSSIYLCSVTGTRGETQYFGPGTRLLVL.

This clonotype was detected only once. The chain links TRBV5-1 to TRBJ2-7; D tentatively fits TRBD1 or TRBD2 (5 bases each). This CDR3 comprises 15 residues. Germline-derived CDR1 and CDR2 are SGHRS and YFSETQ. Trimming took 0 bases from V and 2 from J, leaving 12 bases between them. CDR3 sequence: CASSLATGQAYEQYF. The CDR3 region has the DNA TGCGCCAGCAGCTTGGCGACGGGGCAGGCCTACGAGCAGTACTTC.

This clonotype has just one count. This chain joins TRBV19 and TRBJ2-3; D is unresolved. Per the germline V gene, CDR1 is LNHDA and CDR2 is SQIVND (reference sequence). Trimming removed 2 bases from V and 2 bases from J, with 8 bases in between. The CDR3 loop spans 14 amino acids. The CDR3 spells CASSITVDTDTQYF. The CDR3 DNA follows: TGTGCCAGTAGTATAACGGTGGACACAGATACGCAGTATTTT.

V and J are TRBV9 and TRBJ2-6; perhaps TRBD1 as D (5 bases). The length of the CDR3 is 17 residues. Trimming took 5 bases from V and 0 from J, leaving 15 bases between them. Germline loops: CDR1 SGDLS, CDR2 YYNGEE. CDR3 in DNA: TGTGCCAGCAGGGACGCGTGGGGCCGCTCTGGGGCCAACGTCCTGACTTTC. Protein product: CASRDAWGRSGANVLTF.

The chain carries TRBV5-1 and TRBJ2-3, with unresolved D. The CDR3 contains 12 residues. The germline CDR1 and CDR2 sequences are SGHRS and YFSETQ. V was clipped by 2 bases and J by 6 bases, with 7 bases between them. CDR3 in DNA: TGCGCCAGCAGCTTTGGAAGGGATACGCAGTATTTT. Translation gives CASSFGRDTQYF.

V gene TRBV30 combines with J gene TRBJ2-7; 10 positions agree with TRBD2. Germline-derived CDR1 and CDR2 are GTSNPN and SVGIG (reference sequence). The CDR3 runs to 16 residues. Losses at the gene ends were 1 base for V and 2 bases for J; bases not matched to a gene: 8. The CDR3 reads CAWSAVAGGLPYEQYF. The CDR3, as DNA: TGTGCCTGGAGTGCAGTAGCGGGGGGCCTTCCCTACGAGCAGTACTTC.

This rearrangement joins TRBV30 to TRBJ1-3, with D unresolved. V lost 2 bases and J lost 1, with 3 bases in between. This CDR3 has 12 residues. CDR1 is GTSNPN and CDR2 is SVGIG in the germline V gene (reference sequence). CDR3 nucleotide sequence: TGTGCCTGGAGTCTTTCTGGAAACACCATATATTTT. Its translation: CAWSLSGNTIYF.

The chain recombines TRBV12-3 or TRBV12-4 with TRBJ1-1; 7 nucleotides align to TRBD1. This CDR3 region has 14 residues. The J segment lost 2 bases and the V segment lost 3 bases, leaving 3 bases of the junction unmatched. The CDR3 DNA sequence: TGTGCCAGCAGTTTCAGACAGGGAAACACTGAAGCTTTCTTT. Translation gives CASSFRQGNTEAFF.

The chain uses TRBV7-9 and TRBJ1-6, with TRBD1 matching over 8 bases. Germline values: CDR1 SEHNR, CDR2 FQNEAQ (reference sequence). The CDR3 runs 15 residues. Trimming cost V 1 base and J 9 bases; bases outside gene matches: 5. CDR3 DNA sequence: TGTGCCAGCAGCTTAGGGAGCAGGGGGCTTTCACCCCTCCACTTT. Protein sequence: CASSLGSRGLSPLHF.

Notes on this clonotype: The junction differs from germline at one of its ends, possibly a read error. The V and J genes are TRBV30 and TRBJ1-2, with D hard to call. The germline V gene encodes CDR1 GTSNPN and CDR2 SVGIG (reference sequence). The length of the CDR3 is 10 residues. The CDR3 region has the DNA TGTGCCTGGGCCAAGAACAAGCTCGCCTTC. It is translated as CAWAKNKLAF.

The chain recombines TRBV6-2 or TRBV6-3 with TRBJ1-6, with 8 bases identical to TRBD1. Germline trimming cut 2 bases from V and 8 bases from J; bases unmatched to any gene: 5. Germline values: CDR1 MNHEY, CDR2 SVGEGT. The CDR3 has 15 residues. The CDR3 loop is CASSYRETGDSPLHF. CDR3 in DNA: TGTGCCAGCAGTTACAGGGAGACAGGGGATTCACCCCTCCACTTT.

V is TRBV9 and J is TRBJ2-3; 15 bases fit TRBD2. V trimming: 3 bases; J trimming: 7 bases; junction bases outside the gene matches: 6. Germline CDR1 reads SGDLS; CDR2 reads YYNGEE. CDR3 length equals 16 residues. Here the CDR3 reads CASSAGTSGGLHTQYF. The CDR3, as DNA: TGTGCCAGCAGCGCTGGGACTAGCGGGGGGCTTCATACGCAGTATTTT.

The gene calls are TRBV6-2 or TRBV6-3 and TRBJ2-1; 8 nucleotides line up with TRBD1. The junction had 5 bases not matched to a gene; V was cut back by 11 bases and J by 2 bases. From germline, CDR1 is MNHEY and CDR2 SVGEGT. This CDR3 spans 13 amino acids. The CDR3 reads CAAAGGTYNEQFF. CDR3 DNA: TGTGCCGCCGCAGGGGGCACCTACAATGAGCAGTTCTTC.

The chain combines TRBV5-4 with TRBJ2-6, with D perhaps TRBD2 (6 bases). Trimming stripped 1 base from V and 8 bases from J, with 13 bases between. The germline V gene has CDR1 SGHNT and CDR2 YYREEE (reference sequence). This CDR3 is 15 amino acids long. The CDR3 sequence: CASSLSFGGSNVLTF. CDR3 coding DNA: TGTGCCAGCAGCTTGTCGTTTGGAGGGTCCAACGTCCTGACTTTC.

This clonotype was detected only a few times. V gene TRBV12-3 or TRBV12-4 combines with J gene TRBJ1-1; D may be TRBD1 (5 bases). The CDR3 is 13 residues long. Between the trimmed V and J ends, which lost 3 bases and 5 bases, there was a span of 10 bases. The CDR3, as DNA: TGTGCCAGCAGTTTGGGGGGATCAACTGAAGCTTTCTTT. As protein: CASSLGGSTEAFF.

The gene calls are TRBV7-9 and TRBJ1-1, with a tentative D call TRBD1 (5 bases). V shed 5 bases and J shed 4 bases, with 11 bases lying between them. CDR3 length equals 13 residues. Per germline, CDR1 SEHNR and CDR2 FQNEAQ (reference sequence). CDR3 loop: CASSPSRGTEAFF. The CDR3 DNA is TGTGCCAGCAGCCCTTCAAGGGGCACTGAAGCTTTCTTT.

The chain has TRBV6-5 and TRBJ1-2; 7 bases match TRBD1. This CDR3 region has 12 residues. Losses at the gene ends were 10 bases for V and 2 bases for J; bases not matched to a gene: 4. CDR1 is MNHEY and CDR2 is SVGAGI in the germline V gene. Here the CDR3 reads CANAGQNYGYTF. CDR3 DNA: TGTGCCAACGCGGGACAGAACTATGGCTACACCTTC.

This chain uses TRBV12-3 or TRBV12-4 with TRBJ2-7; the D gene is possibly TRBD2 (6 bases). With 3 bases removed from V and 6 bases from J, the gap between germline ends came to 15 bases. The CDR3 totals 14 residues. This CDR3 reads CASSFSLVGSEQYF. CDR3 nucleotide sequence: TGTGCCAGCAGTTTTTCTTTGGTCGGGAGCGAGCAGTACTTC.

The chain joins TRBV7-2 to TRBJ1-2, with D possibly being TRBD1 (5 bases). The germline CDR1 and CDR2 sequences are SGHTA and FQGNSA. V lost 5 bases, J lost 6 bases, and 10 bases lay in between. This CDR3 contains 12 residues. The CDR3 coding sequence is TGTGCCAGCAGCGCCCTCAGGGATGGCTACACCTTC. This translates into CASSALRDGYTF.

The chain joins TRBV28 to TRBJ2-3; D is uncertain. The V gene lost 10 bases and the J gene lost 2 bases, with 10 bases spanning the gap. The CDR3 spans 12 residues. The germline V gene has CDR1 MDHEN and CDR2 SYDVKM. The CDR3 DNA is TGTGCCACCATGACCGTCACAGATACGCAGTATTTT. Amino acid sequence: CATMTVTDTQYF.

The chain employs TRBV20-1 and TRBJ2-7, with 8 nucleotides matching TRBD2. The CDR3 is 12 amino acids. Germline V gives CDR1 DFQATT, CDR2 SNEGSKA (reference sequence). The J segment lost 5 bases and the V segment lost 3 bases, leaving 3 bases of the junction unmatched. Here the CDR3 reads CSASGGEDEQYF. In DNA form, the CDR3 reads TGCAGTGCTAGCGGGGGGGAAGACGAGCAGTACTTC.

The genes are TRBV30 and TRBJ1-1; D is perhaps TRBD1 (5 bases). The CDR3 extends over 11 amino acids. Germline CDR1 reads GTSNPN; CDR2 reads SVGIG (reference sequence). V was pared by 7 bases and J by 0 bases, with 6 bases between. The CDR3 loop reads CAFRVNTEAFF. CDR3 DNA sequence: TGTGCCTTCAGGGTGAACACTGAAGCTTTCTTT.